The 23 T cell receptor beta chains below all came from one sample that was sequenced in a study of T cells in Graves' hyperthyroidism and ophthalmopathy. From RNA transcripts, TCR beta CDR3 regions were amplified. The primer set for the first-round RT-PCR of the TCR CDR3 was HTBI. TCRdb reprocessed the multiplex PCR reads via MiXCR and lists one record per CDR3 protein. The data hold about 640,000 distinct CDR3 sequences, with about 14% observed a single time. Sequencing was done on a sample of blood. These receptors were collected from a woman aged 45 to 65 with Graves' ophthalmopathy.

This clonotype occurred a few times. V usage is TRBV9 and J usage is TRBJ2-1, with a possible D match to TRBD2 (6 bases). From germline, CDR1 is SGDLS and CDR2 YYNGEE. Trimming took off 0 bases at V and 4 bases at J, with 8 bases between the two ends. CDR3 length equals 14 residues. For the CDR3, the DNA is TGTGCCAGCAGCGTAGGACTAGATTACAATGAGCAGTTCTTC. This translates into CASSVGLDYNEQFF.

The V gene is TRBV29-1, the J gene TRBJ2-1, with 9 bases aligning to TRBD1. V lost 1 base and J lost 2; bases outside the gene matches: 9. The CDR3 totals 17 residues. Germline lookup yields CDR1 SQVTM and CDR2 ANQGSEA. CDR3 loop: CSVEGHRGPGAYNEQFF. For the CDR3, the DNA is TGCAGCGTTGAAGGCCACAGGGGGCCCGGGGCCTACAATGAGCAGTTCTTC.

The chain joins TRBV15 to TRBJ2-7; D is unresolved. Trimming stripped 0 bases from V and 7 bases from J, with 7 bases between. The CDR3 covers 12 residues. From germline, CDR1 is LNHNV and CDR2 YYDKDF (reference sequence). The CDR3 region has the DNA TGTGCCACCAGCAGAGATCGGTCAGAGCAGTACTTC. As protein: CATSRDRSEQYF.

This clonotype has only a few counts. This CDR3 is CASRLLGTSYEQYF. As DNA, the CDR3 is TGTGCCAGCCGCCTTCTGGGGACGTCCTACGAGCAGTACTTC. The rearrangement joins TRBV28 to TRBJ2-7; either TRBD1 or TRBD2 may fit D (5 bases each). Germline V lookup: CDR1 MDHEN, CDR2 SYDVKM. The V end was cut by 8 bases, the J end by 1 base, with 15 bases between. The CDR3 contains 14 residues. Full variable domain (remainder filled in from reference TRBV28 and TRBJ2-7): DVKVTQSSRYLVKRTGEKVFLECVQDMDHENMFWYRQDPGLGLRLIYFSYDVKMKEKGDIPEGYSVSREKKERFSLILESASTNQTSMYLCASRLLGTSYEQYFGPGTRLTVT.

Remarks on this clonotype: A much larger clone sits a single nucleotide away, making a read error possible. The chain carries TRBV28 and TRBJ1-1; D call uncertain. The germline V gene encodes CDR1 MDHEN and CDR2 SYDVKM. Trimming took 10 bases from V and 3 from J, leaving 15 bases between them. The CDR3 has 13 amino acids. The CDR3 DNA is TGTGCCACCACCGCAGAAAATTACACTGAAGCTTTCTTT. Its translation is CATTAENYTEAFF.

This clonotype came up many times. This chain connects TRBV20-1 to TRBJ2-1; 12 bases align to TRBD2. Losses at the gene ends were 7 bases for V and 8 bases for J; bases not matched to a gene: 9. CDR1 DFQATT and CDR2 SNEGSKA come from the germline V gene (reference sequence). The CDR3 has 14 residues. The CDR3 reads CSVETSGSSDEQFF. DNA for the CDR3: TGCAGTGTTGAGACTAGCGGGAGTTCAGATGAGCAGTTCTTC.

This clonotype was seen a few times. CDR3 protein: CASIGGDKRTQYF. CDR3 DNA sequence: TGTGCCAGCATCGGGGGAGACAAGAGGACCCAGTACTTC. The rearrangement joins TRBV25-1 to TRBJ2-5; D is perhaps TRBD2 (6 bases). In germline, CDR1 is MGHDK, CDR2 SYGVNS. CDR3 length equals 13 residues. V lost 7 bases, J lost 7 bases, and 16 bases lay in between.

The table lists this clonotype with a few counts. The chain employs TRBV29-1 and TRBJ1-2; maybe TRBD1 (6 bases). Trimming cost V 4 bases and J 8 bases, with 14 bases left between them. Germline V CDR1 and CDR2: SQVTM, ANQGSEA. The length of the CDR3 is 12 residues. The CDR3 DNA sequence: TGCAGCGTTGTCTCGGGGGCGGGGGGCTACACCTTC. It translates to CSVVSGAGGYTF.

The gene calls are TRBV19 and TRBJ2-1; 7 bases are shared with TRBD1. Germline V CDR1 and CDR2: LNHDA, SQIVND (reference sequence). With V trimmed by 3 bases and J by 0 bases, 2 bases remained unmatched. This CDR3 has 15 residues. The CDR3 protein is CASSIRDSSYNEQFF. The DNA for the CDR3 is TGTGCCAGTAGTATCCGGGACAGCTCCTACAATGAGCAGTTCTTC.

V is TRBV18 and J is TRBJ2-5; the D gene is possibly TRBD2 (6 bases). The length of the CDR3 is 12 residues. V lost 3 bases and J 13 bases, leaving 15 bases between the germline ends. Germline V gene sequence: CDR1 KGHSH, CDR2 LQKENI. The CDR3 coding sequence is TGTGCCAGCTCACCTGCCGGGGACTTGTGGTACTTC. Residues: CASSPAGDLWYF.

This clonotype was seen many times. The DNA of the CDR3 is TGTGCCACCAGCTTACAGCAAGAGACCCAGTACTTC. Translating it yields CATSLQQETQYF. V is TRBV24-1 and J is TRBJ2-5; D not resolved. V gave up 7 bases and J gave up 2 bases, with 7 bases separating them. The length of the CDR3 is 12 residues. Germline V gene sequence: CDR1 KGHDR, CDR2 SFDVKD.

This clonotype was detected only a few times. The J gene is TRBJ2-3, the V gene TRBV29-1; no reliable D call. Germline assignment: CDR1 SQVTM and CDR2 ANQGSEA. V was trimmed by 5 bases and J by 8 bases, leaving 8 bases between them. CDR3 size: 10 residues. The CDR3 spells CSVKGGTQYF. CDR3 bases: TGCAGCGTTAAGGGCGGTACGCAGTATTTT.

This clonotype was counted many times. CDR3 sequence: CASRPGGNSPLHF. Here the CDR3 DNA reads TGTGCCAGCCGTCCAGGGGGTAATTCACCCCTCCACTTT. The V gene is TRBV12-3 or TRBV12-4, the J gene TRBJ1-6; 7 bases match TRBD1. The CDR3 runs to 13 residues. Trimming cost V 8 bases and J 6 bases; bases outside gene matches: 4.

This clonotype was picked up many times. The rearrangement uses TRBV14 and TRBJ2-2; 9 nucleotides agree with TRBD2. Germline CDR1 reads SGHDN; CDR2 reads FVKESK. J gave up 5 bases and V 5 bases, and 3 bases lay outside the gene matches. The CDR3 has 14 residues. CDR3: CASSSTSGTGELFF. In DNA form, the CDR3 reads TGTGCCAGCAGCTCGACTAGCGGAACCGGGGAGCTGTTTTTT.

CDR3 sequence: CASSLGVGLGFGSGANVLTF. CDR3 DNA: TGTGCCAGCAGCTTGGGGGTGGGGTTGGGGTTCGGGTCTGGGGCCAACGTCCTGACTTTC. The chain couples TRBV7-3 to TRBJ2-6, with D perhaps assigned TRBD1 or TRBD2 (5 bases each). Trimming pared 3 bases from V and 1 base from J, leaving 22 bases between. The CDR3 loop spans 20 amino acids. Germline CDR1 reads SGHTA; CDR2 reads FQGTGA.

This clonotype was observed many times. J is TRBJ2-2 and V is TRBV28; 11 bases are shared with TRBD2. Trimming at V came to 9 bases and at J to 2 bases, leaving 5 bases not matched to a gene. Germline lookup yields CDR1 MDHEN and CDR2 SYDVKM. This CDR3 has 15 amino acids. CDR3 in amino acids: CARKLAGGNTGELFF. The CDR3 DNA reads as TGTGCCAGGAAGCTAGCGGGAGGCAACACCGGGGAGCTGTTTTTT.

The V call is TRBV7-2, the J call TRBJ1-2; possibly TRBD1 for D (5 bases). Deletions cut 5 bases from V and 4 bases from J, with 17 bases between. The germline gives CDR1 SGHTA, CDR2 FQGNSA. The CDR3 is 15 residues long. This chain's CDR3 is CASSPTPQGRYGYTF. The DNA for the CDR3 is TGTGCCAGCAGCCCAACCCCTCAGGGCCGCTATGGCTACACCTTC.

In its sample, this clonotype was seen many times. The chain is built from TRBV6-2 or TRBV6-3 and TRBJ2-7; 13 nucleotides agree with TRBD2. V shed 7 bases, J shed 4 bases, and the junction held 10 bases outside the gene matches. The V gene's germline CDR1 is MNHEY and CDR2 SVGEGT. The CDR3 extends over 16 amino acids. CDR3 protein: CASTALWTSGSYEQYF. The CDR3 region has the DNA TGTGCCAGCACCGCCTTGTGGACTAGCGGGAGTTACGAGCAGTACTTC.

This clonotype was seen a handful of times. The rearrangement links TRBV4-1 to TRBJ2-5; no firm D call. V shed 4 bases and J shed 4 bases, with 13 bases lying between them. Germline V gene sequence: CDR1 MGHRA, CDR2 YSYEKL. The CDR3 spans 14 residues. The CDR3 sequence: CASSRPGPGETQYF. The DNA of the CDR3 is TGCGCCAGCAGCCGACCCGGGCCAGGAGAGACCCAGTACTTC.

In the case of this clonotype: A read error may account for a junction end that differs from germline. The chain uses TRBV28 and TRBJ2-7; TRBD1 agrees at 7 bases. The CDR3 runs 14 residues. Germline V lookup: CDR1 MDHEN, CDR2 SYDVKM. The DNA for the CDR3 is TGTACCAGCAGGAGACAGGGACCGAACTACGAGCAGTACTTC. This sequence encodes CTSRRQGPNYEQYF.

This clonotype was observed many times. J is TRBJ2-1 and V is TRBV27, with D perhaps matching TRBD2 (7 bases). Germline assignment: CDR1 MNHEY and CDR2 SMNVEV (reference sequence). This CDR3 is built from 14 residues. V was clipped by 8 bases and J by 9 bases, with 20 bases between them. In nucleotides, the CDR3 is TGTGCCAGCGGCCGGGGGGCAGGGAAAGGTGAGCAGTTCTTC. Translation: CASGRGAGKGEQFF.

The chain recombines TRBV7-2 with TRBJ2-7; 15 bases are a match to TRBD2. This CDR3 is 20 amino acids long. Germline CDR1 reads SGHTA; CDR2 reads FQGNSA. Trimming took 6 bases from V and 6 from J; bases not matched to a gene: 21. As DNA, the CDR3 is TGTGCCAGCAGTCGTTCTGTCGGGACTAGCGGGAGGCTAGGGTCCGGCGAGCAGTACTTC. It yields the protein CASSRSVGTSGRLGSGEQYF.

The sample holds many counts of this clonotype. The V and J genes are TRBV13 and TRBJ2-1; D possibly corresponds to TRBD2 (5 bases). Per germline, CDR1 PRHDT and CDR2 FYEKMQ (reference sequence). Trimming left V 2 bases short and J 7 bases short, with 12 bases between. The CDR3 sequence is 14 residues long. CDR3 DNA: TGTGCCAGCAGCTTATCGGGGAGTAGGAATGAGCAGTTCTTC. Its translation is CASSLSGSRNEQFF.